This passage covers 5 T cell receptor beta chains from one sample sequenced in a study of blood T cell repertoires in COVID-19 (dated by TCRdb to the early 2020s). The library came from the immunoSEQ multiplex PCR assay. The immuneACCESS repertoire file appears here via TCRdb, limited to in-frame rearrangements. These files lack a portion of the clones; in checked studies, under half of the deficit traces to unresolved V genes, and the cause of the others is not known. The sample table lists about 210,000 clones, approximately 84% of them with a count of one. 7.5% to 8% of the sample is held by the ten biggest clonotypes. The sample taken for sequencing was peripheral blood. These receptors all come from a woman between 45 and 60 years old with active or convalescent COVID-19.

In its sample, this clone was seen once. The rearrangement joins TRBV7-2 to TRBJ2-3; TRBD2 agrees at 8 bases. This CDR3 is built from 17 residues. V was clipped by 0 bases and J by 0 bases; unmatched bases: 5. Germline CDR1 and CDR2: SGHTA and FQGNSA. CDR3 residues: CASSLAPTSGSTDTQYF. Written as DNA, the CDR3 is TGTGCCAGCAGCTTAGCCCCTACTAGCGGCAGCACAGATACGCAGTATTTT. Variable domain in full (rest from reference TRBV7-2 and TRBJ2-3): GAGVSQSPSNKVTEKGKDVELRCDPISGHTALYWYRQSLGQGLEFLIYFQGNSAPDKSGLPSDRFSAERTGGSVSTLTIQRTQQEDSAVYLCASSLAPTSGSTDTQYFGPGTRLTVL.

The V gene is TRBV3-1 (or the pseudogene TRBV3-2), the J gene TRBJ1-3; weak D call: TRBD1 (6 bases). V lost 4 bases to trimming and J lost 2 bases, with 24 bases between them. There are 19 residues in the CDR3. Germline V CDR1 and CDR2: LGHDT, YNNKEL (reference sequence). In DNA form, the CDR3 reads TGTGCCAGCAGCCCTTCCCCAAGGGGGGGAACGTTCCCTGGAAACACCATATATTTT. Its translation is CASSPSPRGGTFPGNTIYF.

The genes are TRBV7-6 and TRBJ2-7, with 10 bases identical to TRBD2. Trimming cost V 3 bases and J 2 bases; bases outside gene matches: 7. The germline V gene encodes CDR1 SGHVS and CDR2 FNYEAQ. The CDR3 covers 16 residues. This CDR3 reads CASSFLAGDQAYEQYF. DNA for the CDR3: TGTGCCAGCAGCTTTCTAGCGGGAGACCAGGCCTACGAGCAGTACTTC. The variable domain in full, completed from reference TRBV7-6 and TRBJ2-7, reads GAGVSQSPRYKVTKRGQDVALRCDPISGHVSLYWYRQALGQGPEFLTYFNYEAQQDKSGLPNDRFSAERPEGSISTLTIQRTEQRDSAMYRCASSFLAGDQAYEQYFGPGTRLTVT.

The CDR3 region is CASATEYHYEQYV. CDR3 nucleotides: TGTGCCAGCGCGACAGAGTATCACTACGAGCAGTACGTC. This rearrangement joins TRBV7-9 to TRBJ2-7; weak D call: TRBD1 (5 bases). The V end was cut by 8 bases, the J end by 3 bases, with 14 bases between. Germline V gene data show CDR1 as SEHNR and CDR2 as FQNEAQ (reference sequence). The CDR3 has 13 residues.

The genes are TRBV3-1 (or the pseudogene TRBV3-2) and TRBJ2-1; the D is unclear. The CDR3 contains 12 residues. Germline-derived CDR1 and CDR2 are LGHDT and YNNKEL (reference sequence). V lost 1 base and J 16 bases, leaving 14 bases between the germline ends. This CDR3 is CASSQGATESFF. For the CDR3, the DNA is TGTGCCAGCAGCCAAGGGGCTACCGAAAGCTTCTTC.